In this sample, the clone carrying this T cell receptor beta chain turned up once. This entry belongs to a study of tumor and adjacent non-tumor tissue in lung cancer. Overall study context: The cohort had around twelve adenocarcinoma, a couple of squamous cell and 1 small cell patients. Each sample yielded 3.5 million to 4.5 million productive TCRbeta reads on average.

This CDR3 spans 14 amino acids. The V gene lost 8 bases and the J gene lost 0 bases, with 14 bases spanning the gap. Germline CDR1 and CDR2: SQVTM and ANQGSEA. Three rounds of nested PCR, following a modified ARM-PCR protocol, produced the TCRbeta library. In TCRdb, the multiplex PCR reads were re-called with MiXCR into one record per CDR3 protein. The sample records about 85,000 distinct CDR3 sequences, around 57% being singletons. No cell sorting was done before RNA was extracted from the tissue. The sequence was collected from a man aged 70-80 years with non-small cell lung cancer. Input material: lung tumor tissue. V usage is TRBV29-1 and J usage is TRBJ2-1; D gene ambiguous. Here the CDR3 reads CSPRHQSSYNEQFF. The CDR3 DNA sequence: TGCAGCCCGCGACATCAGAGCTCCTACAATGAGCAGTTCTTC.